The clone carrying this T cell receptor beta chain was recorded at least ten times. Its antigen is undetermined. This entry comes from a study of T cells after yellow fever vaccination. About the study: The fractions with low cell numbers were processed using SMART-Seq v4 Ultra Low Input. Regarding the study as a whole: Peaking on day 5 versus 15, the secondary response was faster but weaker.

This CDR3 is built from 13 residues. The germline V gene has CDR1 MNHEY and CDR2 SMNVEV (reference sequence). Between the trimmed V and J ends, which lost 6 bases and 5 bases, there was a span of 14 bases. TCRdb used MiXCR to reprocess the 5' RACE reads, holding one entry per CDR3 protein. The sample shows tens of thousands of distinct CDR3 sequences, 6.5% to 9% of them seen only once. The specimen comprised CD8+ T cells sorted from PBMCs, sampled 15 days after the yellow fever booster vaccination. The clonotype comes from a man aged 30-40 years who received the YFV17D yellow fever vaccine. The genes are TRBV27 and TRBJ2-7, with D possibly being TRBD1 (5 bases). The CDR3 here is CASSSDRSDEQYF. CDR3 sequence (DNA): TGTGCCAGCAGCTCCGACAGAAGCGACGAGCAGTACTTC.